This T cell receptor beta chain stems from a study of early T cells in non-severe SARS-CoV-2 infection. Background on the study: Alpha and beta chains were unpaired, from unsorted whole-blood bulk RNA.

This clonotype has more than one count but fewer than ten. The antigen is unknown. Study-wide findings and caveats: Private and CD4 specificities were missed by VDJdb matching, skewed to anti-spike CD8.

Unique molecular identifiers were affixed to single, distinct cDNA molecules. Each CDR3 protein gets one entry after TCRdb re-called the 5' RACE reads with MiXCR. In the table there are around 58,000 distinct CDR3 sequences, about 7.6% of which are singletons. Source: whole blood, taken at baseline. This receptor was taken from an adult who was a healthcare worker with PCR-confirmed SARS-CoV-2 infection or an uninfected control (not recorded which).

The CDR3 region has the DNA TGCGCCAGCAGCTTGGTTACAGGGAGCTCCTACGAGCAGTACTTC. It codes for CASSLVTGSSYEQYF. The J gene is TRBJ2-7, the V gene TRBV5-1, with D possibly being TRBD1 (6 bases). This CDR3 has 15 amino acids. Trimming left V 0 bases short and J 0 bases short, with 10 bases between. Germline CDR1 and CDR2: SGHRS and YFSETQ.